This paragraph covers one T cell receptor (beta chain) sequence. Its antigen is undetermined. After isolation, RNA underwent reverse transcription to generate cDNA as the sequencing template. The data were produced by immunoSEQ multiplex PCR, yet TCRdb's version contains in-frame clones alone and is incomplete. The table lists around 200,000 clones, about 60% of them singletons. The data belong to a study of CD8+ T cells in alopecia areata. On the study more broadly: The drug, oral tofacitinib, was given to treated patients at 5 to 10 mg twice daily.

Study results and caveats: Affected scalp, especially in alopecia totalis/universalis, had a higher clonality than normal scalp did. While patients received tofacitinib, many expanded lesional clones remained present in scalp and blood.

The treatment was: oral pan-JAK inhibitor, 5-10 mg twice daily. Researchers took lesional scalp punch biopsies and peripheral blood from people who were alopecia areata patients. The sequence derives from a human donor with alopecia areata. Sequencing was performed on CD8+ T cells sorted from blood, taken at week 24, from a patient treated with tofacitinib.

The DNA of the CDR3 is TGTGCCAGCAGTGTTTTCGTGACAAGGGCGGACACTGAAGCTTTCTTT. Translated: CASSVFVTRADTEAFF. The chain is built from TRBV2 and TRBJ1-1; no clear D. V lost 4 bases and J 3 bases, leaving 18 bases between the germline ends. The CDR3 runs 16 residues. Germline V lookup: CDR1 SNHLY, CDR2 FYNNEI.